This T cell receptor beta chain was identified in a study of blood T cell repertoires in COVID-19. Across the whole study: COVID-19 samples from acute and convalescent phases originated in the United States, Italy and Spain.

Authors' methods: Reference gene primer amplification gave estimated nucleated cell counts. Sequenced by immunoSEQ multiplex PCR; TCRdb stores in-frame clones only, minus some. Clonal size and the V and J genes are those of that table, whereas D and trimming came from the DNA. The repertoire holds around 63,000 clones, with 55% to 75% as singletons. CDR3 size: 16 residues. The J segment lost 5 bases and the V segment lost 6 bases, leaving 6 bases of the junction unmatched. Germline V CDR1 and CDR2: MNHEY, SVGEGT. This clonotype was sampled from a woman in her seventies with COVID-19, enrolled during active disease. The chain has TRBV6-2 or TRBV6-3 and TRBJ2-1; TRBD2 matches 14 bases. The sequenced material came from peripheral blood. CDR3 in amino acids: CASSRRLAGGDNEQFF. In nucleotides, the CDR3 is TGTGCCAGCAGCCGAAGACTAGCGGGAGGGGACAATGAGCAGTTCTTC.